This entry features one T cell receptor (beta chain) sequence. The source of the sample is a study of blood T cell repertoires in COVID-19. Participants spanned ages about 18 to 95 years and resided in about two dozen US areas. Resolution of symptoms, clearance, or two negative PCRs was present in recovered Cohort 3 donors. Germline values: CDR1 SEHNR, CDR2 FQNEAQ (reference sequence). Trimming cost V 5 bases and J 4 bases, with 17 bases left between them. The CDR3 length is 16 residues. Per the study methods: Amplification from reference gene primers served as the basis for estimated nucleated cell counts. Only in-frame clones appear in the TCRdb table, and some are missing; sequencing was by immunoSEQ multiplex PCR. The V and J calls and clone size were taken over from that table, and D and trimming were inferred from the DNA. In the table there are approximately 280,000 clones, roughly 90% of which are singletons.

Input material: PBMCs or T cells enriched from blood (not recorded which). This chain links TRBV7-9 with TRBJ1-4; no firm D call. This TCR was sampled from a woman aged 55 to 70 who had recovered from COVID-19. For the CDR3, the DNA is TGTGCCAGCAGCAGGATAAGAAGTCGGGATAATGAAAAACTGTTTTTT. This translates into CASSRIRSRDNEKLFF.